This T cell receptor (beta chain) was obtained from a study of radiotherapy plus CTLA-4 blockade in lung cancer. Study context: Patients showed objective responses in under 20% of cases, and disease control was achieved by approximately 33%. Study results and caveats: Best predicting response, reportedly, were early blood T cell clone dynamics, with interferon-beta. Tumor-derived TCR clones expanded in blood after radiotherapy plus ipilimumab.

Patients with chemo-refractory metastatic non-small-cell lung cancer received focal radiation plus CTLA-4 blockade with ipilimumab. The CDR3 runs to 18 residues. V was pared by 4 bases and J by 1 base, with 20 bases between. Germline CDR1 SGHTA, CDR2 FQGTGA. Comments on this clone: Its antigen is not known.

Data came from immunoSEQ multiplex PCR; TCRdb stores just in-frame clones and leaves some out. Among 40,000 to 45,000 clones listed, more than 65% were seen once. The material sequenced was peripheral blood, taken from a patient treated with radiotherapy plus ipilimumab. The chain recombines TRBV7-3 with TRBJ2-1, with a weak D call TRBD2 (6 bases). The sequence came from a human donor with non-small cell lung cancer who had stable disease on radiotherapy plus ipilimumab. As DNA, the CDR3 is TGTGCCAGCAGCTCCTTTAGACTAGATCCCAGATCCTACAATGAGCAGTTCTTC. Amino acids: CASSSFRLDPRSYNEQFF.